The T cell receptor beta chain under discussion was sequenced for a study of breast tumors, draining lymph nodes, adjacent tissues. Each CDR3 protein is one row after TCRdb ran MiXCR on the multiplex PCR reads. The sample comprises fewer than 300,000 distinct CDR3 sequences, about 32% of which are singletons, and over 1.1% rests with the top ten. About this clonotype itself: Its antigen remains unknown. Sequence at one end of the junction differs from germline and may be a read error.

Study results and caveats: Tumors had less TCR diversity than lymph nodes, more than nontumor tissue.

Samples came from axillary lymph nodes draining the breast cancer. Germline CDR1 MNHNS, CDR2 SASEGT. CDR3 length: 16 amino acids. The sequencing sample was made of axillary lymph node tissue. The receptor's source is a female donor with breast cancer. Some clones in this sample may be carry-over from other donors' samples. The chain is built from TRBV6-1 and TRBJ2-1; perhaps TRBD2 as D (6 bases). The CDR3 reads CASTPPGLERDNEQSF. The CDR3 DNA reads as TGTGCCAGCACCCCACCGGGACTCGAACGAGACAATGAGCAGTCCTTC.